A single sample is the source of the 28 T cell receptor beta chains below, sequenced in a study of T cells in narcolepsy. The repertoire was sequenced with immunoSEQ multiplex PCR; TCRdb's copy has only in-frame clones and lacks some. The data hold under 35,000 clones, with roughly 87% observed a single time. The material sequenced was memory (CD45RA-) CD4+ T cells from blood. The receptors were sampled from a human donor in good health.

J is TRBJ1-2 and V is TRBV10-2; TRBD1 might be the D (5 bases). V was pared by 7 bases and J by 3 bases, with 18 bases between. Germline CDR1 WSHSY, CDR2 SAAADI. The CDR3 consists of 15 residues. CDR3 bases: TGCGCCAGCACGGGACCGGGGTCGGGTGACTATGGCTACACCTTC. Amino acid sequence: CASTGPGSGDYGYTF.

A few counts support this clone. V is TRBV6-6 and J is TRBJ2-7, with 7 bases aligning to TRBD1. This CDR3 is built from 14 residues. CDR1 MNHNY and CDR2 SVGAGI come from the germline V gene (reference sequence). J gave up 12 bases and V 7 bases, and 18 bases lay outside the gene matches. The CDR3 DNA is TGTGCCAGCATAGGGGGCTCTCATCATGTATTTCCGTACTTC. Amino acids: CASIGGSHHVFPYF.

The rearrangement joins TRBV5-6 to TRBJ1-3; TRBD1 is a possible D gene (5 bases). The CDR3 runs to 13 residues. V lost 5 bases, J lost 1 base, and 7 bases lay in between. Germline V gene lookup returns CDR1 SGHDT and CDR2 YYEEEE. For the CDR3, the DNA is TGTGCCAGCAGGGGGGTTTCTGGAAACACCATATATTTT. Protein sequence: CASRGVSGNTIYF.

The chain couples TRBV15 to TRBJ2-3, with TRBD2 matching over 13 bases. After removal of 5 bases from V and 3 bases from J, the junction contained 11 bases not matched to a gene. From germline, CDR1 is LNHNV and CDR2 YYDKDF (reference sequence). CDR3 length: 18 amino acids. The CDR3 DNA reads TGTGCCACCAGCCTCCACCGACTAGCGGGGGGCCGTACAGATACGCAGTATTTT. This gives the protein CATSLHRLAGGRTDTQYF.

This clone has just a few counts. The rearrangement uses TRBV7-9 and TRBJ1-1; D unresolved. The CDR3 is 14 amino acids. Per germline, CDR1 SEHNR and CDR2 FQNEAQ (reference sequence). V lost 4 bases and J lost 1, with 10 bases in between. The CDR3 is CASSYLPGNTEAFF. CDR3 sequence (DNA): TGTGCCAGCAGCTACCTTCCCGGGAACACTGAAGCTTTCTTT.

The V and J genes are TRBV6-6 and TRBJ1-1; D gene unclear. V was shortened by 11 bases and J by 2 bases, with 21 bases between the two germline ends. Per the germline V gene, CDR1 is MNHNY and CDR2 is SVGAGI (reference sequence). CDR3 length: 15 residues. The CDR3 protein is CAGTSLAHLNTEAFF. As DNA, the CDR3 is TGTGCCGGTACCTCTCTCGCCCACCTAAACACTGAAGCTTTCTTT.

The DNA of the CDR3 is TGTGCCAGCAGTGAAGGACAGTGGTATGGCTACACCTTC. Translating it yields CASSEGQWYGYTF. The rearrangement joins TRBV6-1 to TRBJ1-2, with D maybe TRBD1 (5 bases). The germline V gene encodes CDR1 MNHNS and CDR2 SASEGT. This CDR3 is 13 amino acids long. Between the trimmed V and J ends, which lost 1 base and 5 bases, there was a span of 8 bases.

The gene calls are TRBV6-1 and TRBJ1-1; the D gene is possibly TRBD1 (6 bases). V lost 3 bases and J lost 4, with 15 bases in between. The CDR3 extends over 15 amino acids. Germline V CDR1 and CDR2: MNHNS, SASEGT. The CDR3 DNA reads as TGTGCCAGCAGTGAGAGGGGCAGGGGTTTCACTGAAGCTTTCTTT. Its protein is CASSERGRGFTEAFF.

This clone was observed a few times. As DNA, the CDR3 is TGCGCCAGCGGGGGGAGGGGCGCCTACGAGCAGTACTTC. Amino acids: CASGGRGAYEQYF. The V gene is TRBV10-2, the J gene TRBJ2-7, with 7 bases that match TRBD2. The CDR3 is 13 residues long. V lost 8 bases to trimming and J lost 2 bases; unmatched junction nucleotides: 6. The germline V gene encodes CDR1 WSHSY and CDR2 SAAADI.

This rearrangement joins TRBV5-1 to TRBJ2-5; 8 bases align to TRBD2. V dropped 2 bases and J dropped 2; count of bases not matched to a gene: 2. Germline V CDR1 and CDR2: SGHRS, YFSETQ. The CDR3 totals 14 residues. Written as DNA, the CDR3 is TGCGCCAGCAGCTTTTCGGGGGGGCAAGAGACCCAGTACTTC. This codes for CASSFSGGQETQYF.

The table lists this clone with a few counts. Other DNA sequences in this specimen translate into the identical CDR3. J is TRBJ2-7 and V is TRBV28; TRBD1 might be the D (6 bases). Trimming shortened V by 3 bases and J by 3 bases, and 18 bases separated the two germline ends. The CDR3 is made up of 16 amino acids. The germline V gene has CDR1 MDHEN and CDR2 SYDVKM. CDR3 coding DNA: TGTGCCAGCAGTTTGGGTCGGTCTGGGGGCGGCTACGAGCAGTACGTC. Its translation is CASSLGRSGGGYEQYV.

The chain carries TRBV5-1 and TRBJ1-4; no clear D. V gave up 1 base and J gave up 5 bases, with 12 bases separating them. CDR3 length equals 15 residues. CDR1 and CDR2 from the germline V gene are SGHRS and YFSETQ. The CDR3 DNA is TGCGCCAGCAGCTTGTGGGTGGCGGCGAATGAAAAACTGTTTTTT. The encoded protein is CASSLWVAANEKLFF.

The rearrangement uses TRBV7-2 and TRBJ2-7; tentative D call: TRBD2 (7 bases). Germline V CDR1 and CDR2: SGHTA, FQGNSA. The V and J ends lost 5 bases and 6 bases respectively, with 20 bases between them. The CDR3 consists of 15 residues. The CDR3 DNA sequence: TGTGCCAGCAGCCCGATGTCGGGGGGCCGGGGCGAGCAGTACTTC. It codes for CASSPMSGGRGEQYF.

This chain joins TRBV6-5 and TRBJ2-1; D uncertain. CDR3 length: 11 residues. Looked up from germline, CDR1 is MNHEY and CDR2 is SVGAGI. The V end lost 5 bases, the J end lost 8 bases, and 7 bases lay between the germline ends. This CDR3 reads CASSSVHEQFF. CDR3 nucleotides: TGTGCCAGCAGTAGCGTCCATGAGCAGTTCTTC.

V gene TRBV23-1 combines with J gene TRBJ2-7; the match to TRBD1 covers 7 bases. TRBV23-1 is designated an ORF whose function remains uncertain. The CDR3 covers 15 residues. Trimming took 0 bases from V and 3 from J; bases not matched to a gene: 5. Here the CDR3 reads CASSQSRGQHYEQYF. The CDR3 region has the DNA TGCGCCAGCAGTCAATCGAGGGGACAGCACTACGAGCAGTACTTC.

Only a few counts were recorded for this clone. The rearrangement uses TRBV6-1 and TRBJ2-7, with D hard to call. This CDR3 comprises 14 residues. Trimming stripped 2 bases from V and 1 base from J, with 9 bases between. Germline-derived CDR1 and CDR2 are MNHNS and SASEGT. The CDR3 coding sequence is TGTGCCAGCAGTGAATACATAGTATCCTACGAGCAGTACGTC. Encoded protein: CASSEYIVSYEQYV.

The gene calls are TRBV27 and TRBJ2-2; TRBD2 aligns across 14 bases. The V segment lost 6 bases and the J segment 5 bases; nucleotides outside the gene matches: 8. There are 17 residues in the CDR3. The germline gives CDR1 MNHEY, CDR2 SMNVEV (reference sequence). This chain's CDR3 is CASRRGLAGGRTGELFF. CDR3 bases: TGTGCCAGCAGACGTGGACTAGCGGGGGGACGGACCGGGGAGCTGTTTTTT.

The chain uses TRBV5-1 and TRBJ2-7; D is possibly TRBD2 (5 bases). CDR1 and CDR2 from the germline V gene are SGHRS and YFSETQ. V lost 0 bases, J lost 7 bases, and 23 bases lay in between. The CDR3 is 17 amino acids. CDR3 sequence: CASSLEGWSTTTGEQYF. CDR3 in DNA: TGCGCCAGCAGCTTGGAAGGCTGGAGTACTACTACGGGAGAGCAGTACTTC.

The chain links TRBV28 to TRBJ2-3; D is unclear. Deletions cut 8 bases from V and 6 bases from J, with 6 bases between. The CDR3 covers 10 residues. From germline, CDR1 is MDHEN and CDR2 SYDVKM. CDR3 protein: CASFRDTQYF. The CDR3, as DNA: TGTGCCAGCTTTCGGGATACGCAGTATTTT.

This sequence joins TRBV28 and TRBJ1-5, with 9 bases matching TRBD1. The CDR3 contains 17 residues. CDR1 is MDHEN, CDR2 SYDVKM, per germline. Trimming cost V 4 bases and J 1 base; bases outside gene matches: 8. DNA of the CDR3: TGTGCCAGCAGTTCCCCCCGACAGGGGGGAAGCAATCAGCCCCAGCATTTT. Its protein product is CASSSPRQGGSNQPQHF.

This chain uses TRBV6-5 with TRBJ1-6; weak D call: TRBD1 (5 bases). Trimming removed 0 bases from V and 14 bases from J, with 20 bases in between. The V gene's germline CDR1 is MNHEY and CDR2 SVGAGI. The CDR3 covers 16 residues. The CDR3 protein is CASSYSITGTKWALHF. DNA of the CDR3: TGTGCCAGCAGTTACTCGATTACAGGAACTAAATGGGCCCTCCACTTT.

The rearrangement links TRBV21-1 to TRBJ1-1; no DNA check was done on the table's D call, TRBD1. TRBV21-1 is listed as a pseudogene. CDR3 size: 22 residues. CDR3 amino acids: CASSKGPLASLRQGGLATEAFF. As DNA, the CDR3 is TGTGCCAGCAGCAAGGGCCCCCTCGCTTCTCTTCGACAGGGAGGACTTGCCACTGAAGCTTTCTTT.

The rearrangement uses TRBV28 and TRBJ1-3, with 7 bases matching TRBD1. V was clipped by 4 bases and J by 0 bases; unmatched bases: 3. CDR3 length: 15 residues. CDR1 is MDHEN and CDR2 is SYDVKM in the germline V gene. The CDR3 nucleotides read TGTGCCAGCAGTTCAGGGGGGAGCTCTGGAAACACCATATATTTT. Residues: CASSSGGSSGNTIYF.

This chain uses TRBV16 with TRBJ1-5; 8 bases align to TRBD1. CDR1 KGHSY and CDR2 FQNENV come from the germline V gene. This CDR3 has 16 amino acids. With 4 bases clipped from V and 6 bases from J, the junction kept 11 bases outside the gene matches. The CDR3 nucleotides are TGTGCCAGCAGCCCCCTACGGACAGGGATTGGTCAGCCCCAGCATTTT. Translating gives CASSPLRTGIGQPQHF.

The V gene is TRBV9, the J gene TRBJ2-1; D not resolved. CDR3 size: 16 residues. Germline V gene sequence: CDR1 SGDLS, CDR2 YYNGEE. V shed 3 bases and J shed 0 bases, with 13 bases lying between them. The CDR3 sequence: CASSALGISSYNEQFF. Here the CDR3 DNA reads TGTGCCAGCAGCGCGCTCGGCATTAGCTCCTACAATGAGCAGTTCTTC.

The chain carries TRBV4-2 and TRBJ1-5, with TRBD1 matching 8 bases. The junction had 4 bases not matched to a gene; V was cut back by 3 bases and J by 3 bases. CDR1 and CDR2 from the germline V gene are LGHNA and YNFKEQ. The CDR3 loop spans 15 amino acids. The CDR3 bases are TGTGCCAGCAGCCAGGGGACAGGAGACAATCAGCCCCAGCATTTT. Amino acids: CASSQGTGDNQPQHF.

The V gene is TRBV19, the J gene TRBJ1-2; possibly TRBD1 for D (5 bases). The V gene lost 7 bases and the J gene lost 6 bases, with 12 bases spanning the gap. Per the germline V gene, CDR1 is LNHDA and CDR2 is SQIVND (reference sequence). The CDR3 length is 12 residues. The CDR3 spells CASNEGMHGYTF. CDR3 DNA sequence: TGTGCCAGTAACGAGGGGATGCATGGCTACACCTTC. Drawing the rest from reference TRBV19 and TRBJ1-2, the complete variable domain is DGGITQSPKYLFRKEGQNVTLSCEQNLNHDAMYWYRQDPGQGLRLIYYSQIVNDFQKGDIAEGYSVSREKKESFPLTVTSAQKNPTAFYLCASNEGMHGYTFGSGTRLTVV.

The chain combines TRBV6-1 with TRBJ2-7, with TRBD1 matching 9 bases. The CDR3 extends over 19 amino acids. After removal of 4 bases from V and 5 bases from J, the junction contained 21 bases not matched to a gene. Germline lookup yields CDR1 MNHNS and CDR2 SASEGT. The CDR3 reads CASSVRDRDRNGRENEQYF. The CDR3, as DNA: TGTGCCAGCAGTGTCCGGGACAGGGATAGGAATGGACGCGAGAACGAGCAGTACTTC.